This passage covers 4 T cell receptor beta chains from one sample sequenced in a study of cytomegalovirus exposure and HLA in healthy donors. The PCR contained 60 Vbeta and 13 Jbeta primers. Only in-frame clones appear in the TCRdb table, and some are missing; sequencing was by immunoSEQ multiplex PCR. The top ten clones hold 11% to 15% of a sample with 100,000 or so clones, about 68% of them seen once. The specimen sequenced was PBMCs. Receptors were obtained from a male donor in good health and CMV-seropositive.

The chain recombines TRBV6-5 with TRBJ2-7; maybe TRBD2 (5 bases). Germline V CDR1 and CDR2: MNHEY, SVGAGI. V was shortened by 8 bases and J by 2 bases, with 16 bases between the two germline ends. The length of the CDR3 is 14 residues. CDR3 protein: CASRGMGTAYEQYF. CDR3 DNA sequence: TGTGCCAGCCGGGGAATGGGAACCGCCTACGAGCAGTACTTC.

This clone was seen a handful of times. The V gene is TRBV19, the J gene TRBJ1-1; no definite D call. The CDR3 consists of 16 residues. Looked up from germline, CDR1 is LNHDA and CDR2 is SQIVND (reference sequence). V shed 4 bases and J shed 3 bases, with 18 bases lying between them. This CDR3 is CASSRARAPLDTEAFF. The CDR3 DNA follows: TGTGCCAGTAGTAGGGCCCGAGCCCCGTTGGACACTGAAGCTTTCTTT.

The chain has TRBV28 and TRBJ1-5; tentative D call: TRBD1 (6 bases). The CDR3 runs to 15 residues. V lost 6 bases to trimming and J lost 6 bases, with 18 bases between them. Germline CDR1 is MDHEN and CDR2 is SYDVKM. Here the CDR3 reads CASRTGRRNFQPQHF. The CDR3 nucleotides read TGTGCCAGCAGGACAGGACGTAGGAATTTTCAGCCCCAGCATTTT.

The chain joins TRBV5-6 to TRBJ2-5, with D perhaps matching TRBD2 (6 bases). The J call may be faulty, since TRBJ2-7 better matches the DNA end. The CDR3 is made up of 14 amino acids. CDR1 is SGHDT, CDR2 YYEEEE, per germline. The DNA for the CDR3 is TGTGCCAGCAGCGGCGGACGGGGGTCCCACGAGCAGTACTTC. Amino acids: CASSGGRGSHEQYF.